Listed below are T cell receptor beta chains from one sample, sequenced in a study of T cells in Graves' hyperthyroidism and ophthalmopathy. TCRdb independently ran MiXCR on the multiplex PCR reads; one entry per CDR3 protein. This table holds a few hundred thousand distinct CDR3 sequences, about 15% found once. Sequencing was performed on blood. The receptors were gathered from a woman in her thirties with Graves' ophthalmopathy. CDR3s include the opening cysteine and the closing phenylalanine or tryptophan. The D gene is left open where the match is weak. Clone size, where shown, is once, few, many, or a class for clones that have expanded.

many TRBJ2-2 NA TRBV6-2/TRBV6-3 TGTGCCAGCAGTTACGGTCTGGAGGGCGGGGAGCTGTTTTTT CASSYGLEGGELFF
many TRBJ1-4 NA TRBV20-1 TGCAGTGCAGGGGGGCTGCCGGGTAGTGAAAAACTGTTTTTT CSAGGLPGSEKLFF
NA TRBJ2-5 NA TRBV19 TGTGCCAGTAACCCGACAGGCCGCCAAGAGACCCAGTACTTC CASNPTGRQETQYF
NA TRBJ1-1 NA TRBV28 TGTGCCAGCGGTTTTTTACAGGAGAGCACTGAAGCTTTCTTT CASGFLQESTEAFF
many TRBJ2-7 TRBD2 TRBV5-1 TGCGCCAGCAGCCAAACACTAGCGGGAGCGGGTGAGCAGTACTTC CASSQTLAGAGEQYF
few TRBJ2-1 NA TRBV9 TGTGCCAGCAGCGTAGTTGGGAGTCCCTCCAATGAGCAGTTCTTC CASSVVGSPSNEQFF
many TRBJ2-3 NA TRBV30 TGTGCCTGGAGCCCGAGGGGGGGAACTACAGATACGCAGTATTTT CAWSPRGGTTDTQYF
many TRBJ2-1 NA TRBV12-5 TGTGCTAGTGGTTTGGTCGGGGCGGGGACCTACAATGAGCAGTTCTTC CASGLVGAGTYNEQFF
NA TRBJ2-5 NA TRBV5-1 TGTGCCAGCAGCTCACCTGACAGTACACAAGAGACCCAGTACTTC CASSSPDSTQETQYF
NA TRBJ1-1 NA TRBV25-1 TGTGCCAGCAGTGAAGAAGGGGGAGTTCTCACTGAAGCTTTCTTT CASSEEGGVLTEAFF
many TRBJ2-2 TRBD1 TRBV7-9 TGTGCCAGCAGCACTCGACAGGGGGCTAGATCCGGGGAGCTGTTTTTT CASSTRQGARSGELFF
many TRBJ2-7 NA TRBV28 TGTGCCAGCAGTTTCGGCCCGAAGGTGGGCTGGGGGACCTACGAGCAGTACTTC CASSFGPKVGWGTYEQYF
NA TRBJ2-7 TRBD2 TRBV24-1 TGTGCCACCAGTGAGGGACTAGCGGGAGTTCGCGAGCAGTACTTC CATSEGLAGVREQYF
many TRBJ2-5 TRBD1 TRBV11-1 TGTGCCAGCAGCTACCGGGACAGGGGGGAGACCCAGTACTTC CASSYRDRGETQYF
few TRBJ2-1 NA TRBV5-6 TGTGCCAGCAGCCAGGTTCGGAGGAGCTCCTACAATGAGCAGTTCTTC CASSQVRRSSYNEQFF
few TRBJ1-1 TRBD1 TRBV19 TGTGCCAGTAGTATAGATCGACAGGGACTGATGAACACTGAAGCTTTCTTT CASSIDRQGLMNTEAFF
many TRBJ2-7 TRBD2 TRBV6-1 TGTGCCAGCAGTAACATAGCGGGATCTCTCTACGAGCAGTACTTC CASSNIAGSLYEQYF
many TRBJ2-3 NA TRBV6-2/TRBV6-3 TGTGCCAGCAGTTACGAGCTTATCACAGATACGCAGTATTTT CASSYELITDTQYF
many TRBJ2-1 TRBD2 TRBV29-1 TGCAGCGTTGACTTAGTGGGGGGGACTAGCGGCTACAATGAGCAGTTCTTC CSVDLVGGTSGYNEQFF
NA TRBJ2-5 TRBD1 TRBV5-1 TGCGCCAGCAGCCTCCGGGACAGCTTGTACTTC CASSLRDSLYF
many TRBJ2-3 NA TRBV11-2 TGTGCCAGCAGCTTAAGGCGGACTGACACAGATACGCAGTATTTT CASSLRRTDTDTQYF
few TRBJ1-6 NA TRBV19 TGTGCTACGCGGGGAATCTATAATTCACCCCTCCACTTT CATRGIYNSPLHF
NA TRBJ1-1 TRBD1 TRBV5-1 TGCGCCAGCAGCCAAACCGGGACAGGGTTGATGAACACTGAAGCTTTCTTT CASSQTGTGLMNTEAFF
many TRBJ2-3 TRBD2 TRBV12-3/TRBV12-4 TGTGCCGGGGGGGTGGCGGGAGGCACAGATACGCAGTATTTT CAGGVAGGTDTQYF
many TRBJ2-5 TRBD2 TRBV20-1 TGCAGTGCTAGAGATTGGATGGGGGGACTAGCGGTCTCCACGGGGGAGACCCAGTACTTC CSARDWMGGLAVSTGETQYF
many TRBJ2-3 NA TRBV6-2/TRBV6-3 TGTGCCAGCAGTAAAGGCGCCTCAGATACGCAGTATTTT CASSKGASDTQYF
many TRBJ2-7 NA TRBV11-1 TGTGCCAGCAGCCCTCGTTCCTACGAGCAGTACTTC CASSPRSYEQYF
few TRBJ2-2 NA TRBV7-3 TGTGCCAGCAGCTACATAGGAAGGGAGCTGTTTTTT CASSYIGRELFF
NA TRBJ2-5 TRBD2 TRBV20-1 TGCAGTGCTCTATGGACTAGCGGATTCCAAGAGACCCAGTACTTC CSALWTSGFQETQYF
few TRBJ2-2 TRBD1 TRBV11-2 TGTGCCAGCAGCCCACCCGGGACAGGGGTTTTAACCGGGGAGCTGTTTTTT CASSPPGTGVLTGELFF
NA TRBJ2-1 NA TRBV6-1 TGTGCCAGCAGCCCTGGACAGACCTACAATGAGCAGTTCTTC CASSPGQTYNEQFF
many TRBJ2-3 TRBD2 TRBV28 TGTGCCAGCCGCCTTAGCGGGAGGGCCGAGAAAGATACGCAGTATTTT CASRLSGRAEKDTQYF
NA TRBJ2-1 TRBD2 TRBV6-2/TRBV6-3 TGTGCCAGCAGACCTATGGGGGACTACACCTATGGCAATGAGCAGTTCTTC CASRPMGDYTYGNEQFF
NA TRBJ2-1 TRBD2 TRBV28 TGTGCCAGCACCCCGGGACTAGCGGGCCTCAATGAGCAGTTCTTC CASTPGLAGLNEQFF
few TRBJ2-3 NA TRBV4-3 TGCGCCAGCAGCCAAGGGCTTGCAGGGAGCACAGATACGCAGTATTTT CASSQGLAGSTDTQYF
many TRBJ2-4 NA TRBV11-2 TGTGCCAGCAGCTTAGAGCCCCGAAACATTCAGTACTTC CASSLEPRNIQYF
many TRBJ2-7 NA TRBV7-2 TGTGCCAGCACCCCCACTCCCCCCGACGAGCAGTACTTC CASTPTPPDEQYF
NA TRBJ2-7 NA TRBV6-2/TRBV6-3 TGTGCCACCCCACCCCGGGGCCCCGGGGACTACGAGCAGTACTTC CATPPRGPGDYEQYF
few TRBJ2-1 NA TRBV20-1 TGCAGTGCTCGACAGGATAGCTCCTACAATGAGCAGTTCTTC CSARQDSSYNEQFF
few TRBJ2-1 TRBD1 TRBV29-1 TGCAGCGGTAAGGTTTACAGGGGGCCCCCGTATGAGCAGTTCTTC CSGKVYRGPPYEQFF
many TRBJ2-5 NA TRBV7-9 TGTGCCAGCAGCTTAGTCGGTCGGGATGGGGAGACCCAGTACTTC CASSLVGRDGETQYF
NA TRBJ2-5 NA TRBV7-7 TGTGCCAGCAGCTTAGGGCTGTTGTCGACCTGGTACTTC CASSLGLLSTWYF
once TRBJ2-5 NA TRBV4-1 TGCGCCAGCAGCCAAGTTTTTCGGAGGGAAGAGACCCAGTACTTC CASSQVFRREETQYF
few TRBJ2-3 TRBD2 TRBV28 TGTGCCAGCAGCCTGAGCGGGAGCCCAGATACGCAGTATTTT CASSLSGSPDTQYF
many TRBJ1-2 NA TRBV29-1 TGCAGCGTTGAGGTTGGGGCTTATGGCTACACCTTC CSVEVGAYGYTF